This TCR beta chain stems from a study of shared clonotypes between healthy human individuals. The study, taken as a whole, reports: Deeper or shallower sequencing was expected to change how clonotypes are shared among donors.

A word on this clone: Its antigen is undetermined.

The assay was carried out at the deep level. The authors distributed each subset's genomic DNA evenly over several immunoSEQ plates. TCRdb keeps only in-frame clones here, not all; method: immunoSEQ multiplex PCR. The sample has 450,000 to 500,000 clones, 81% seen once; the top ten hold roughly 13%. In germline, CDR1 is LGHNA, CDR2 YNFKEQ. This CDR3 has 16 amino acids. After removal of 5 bases from V and 3 bases from J, the junction contained 9 bases not matched to a gene. Genomic DNA for unsorted samples was obtained from about 90 million PBMCs. Sequenced sample: PBMCs. The genes are TRBV4-2 and TRBJ2-7; TRBD2 matches 11 bases. The clonotype was recovered from a woman aged 40-49 years in good health. Some clones in this sample may be carry-over from other donors' samples. The DNA of the CDR3 is TGTGCCAGCAGCACCGGGACTAGCGGAGACTACTACGAGCAGTACTTC. It is translated as CASSTGTSGDYYEQYF.